These 28 T cell receptor beta chains share one sample of origin, sequenced in a study of OX40 agonist ivuxolimab in advanced cancers. Library preparation employed the immunoSEQ multiplex PCR assay. TCRdb carries this immuneACCESS record with in-frame sequences only. Its versions omit some clonotypes, under half of them owing to an unresolved V gene in the studies checked, with the rest unexplained. A total of 72,000 or so clones appear in this sample, around 87% of them only once. The biggest ten clones account for roughly 0.25% of the sample. Sequences were derived from CD4+ or CD8+ T cells sorted from blood, sampled in a trial of the OX40 agonist ivuxolimab. The source of these receptors is an adult with an advanced solid tumor such as melanoma, head and neck, liver or kidney cancer.

This chain joins TRBV5-4 and TRBJ1-2, with D tentatively TRBD1 (5 bases). CDR3 length: 13 amino acids. Germline CDR1 reads SGHNT; CDR2 reads YYREEE (reference sequence). Deletions cut 0 bases from V and 5 bases from J, with 8 bases between. As DNA, the CDR3 is TGTGCCAGCAGCTTGGCGTCAGGGTATGGCTACACCTTC. Translation gives CASSLASGYGYTF. The full variable domain, with the rest looked up from reference TRBV5-4 and TRBJ1-2, is ETGVTQSPTHLIKTRGQQVTLRCSSQSGHNTVSWYQQALGQGPQFIFQYYREEENGRGNFPPRFSGLQFPNYSSELNVNALELDDSALYLCASSLASGYGYTFGSGTRLTVV.

The chain has TRBV10-3 and TRBJ2-7; D may be TRBD2 (5 bases). This CDR3 region has 14 residues. With 3 bases removed from V and 5 bases from J, the gap between germline ends came to 14 bases. From germline, CDR1 is ENHRY and CDR2 SYGVKD. The CDR3: CAISEISGNHEQYF. The CDR3 coding sequence is TGTGCCATCAGTGAAATTTCGGGGAACCACGAGCAGTACTTC.

The chain has TRBV29-1 and TRBJ2-6; 9 positions agree with TRBD1. This CDR3 contains 15 residues. The V gene end was trimmed by 6 bases and the J gene end by 4 bases; junction bases not matched to a gene: 7. CDR1 is SQVTM and CDR2 is ANQGSEA in the germline V gene. CDR3 coding DNA: TGCAGCGTCGCAACAGGGACAGGGGGGGCCAACGTCCTGACTTTC. This encodes CSVATGTGGANVLTF.

The V call is TRBV10-3, the J call TRBJ2-6; D uncertain. The CDR3 loop spans 14 amino acids. Trimming pared 2 bases from V and 0 bases from J, leaving 2 bases between. Germline lookup yields CDR1 ENHRY and CDR2 SYGVKD. CDR3 nucleotide sequence: TGTGCCATCAGTGAGGTCTCTGGGGCCAACGTCCTGACTTTC. This gives the protein CAISEVSGANVLTF.

The chain employs TRBV15 and TRBJ2-7, with D perhaps TRBD2 (6 bases). With 1 base removed from V and 3 bases from J, the gap between germline ends came to 10 bases. Germline CDR1 and CDR2: LNHNV and YYDKDF (reference sequence). This CDR3 region has 14 residues. The chain's CDR3 is CATSRAGTYYEQYF. For the CDR3, the DNA is TGTGCCACCAGCAGAGCAGGGACTTACTACGAGCAGTACTTC. The full variable domain, completed using reference TRBV15 and TRBJ2-7, is DAMVIQNPRYQVTQFGKPVTLSCSQTLNHNVMYWYQQKSSQAPKLLFHYYDKDFNNEADTPDNFQSRRPNTSFCFLDIRSPGLGDTAMYLCATSRAGTYYEQYFGPGTRLTVT.

This clone was seen a few times. The chain is built from TRBV6-1 and TRBJ1-2, with D possibly being TRBD1 (5 bases). CDR1 is MNHNS and CDR2 is SASEGT in the germline V gene. The CDR3 is 13 amino acids. Between the trimmed V and J ends, which lost 4 bases and 1 base, there was a span of 7 bases. The CDR3 region has the DNA TGTGCCAGCAGTGTTGGGGGTAACTATGGCTACACCTTC. This translates into CASSVGGNYGYTF.

V gene TRBV2 combines with J gene TRBJ1-2, with unresolved D. There are 13 residues in the CDR3. Germline V CDR1 and CDR2: SNHLY, FYNNEI. V was shortened by 6 bases and J by 0 bases, with 8 bases between the two germline ends. In DNA form, the CDR3 reads TGTGCCAGCAGCGTTGACCCTAACTATGGCTACACCTTC. This sequence encodes CASSVDPNYGYTF.

The V and J genes are TRBV15 and TRBJ2-7; D is ambiguous. Per the germline V gene, CDR1 is LNHNV and CDR2 is YYDKDF (reference sequence). CDR3 size: 13 residues. The germline V and J ends were trimmed by 3 bases and 0 bases, with 6 bases remaining between them. CDR3 loop: CATSRPNSYEQYF. For the CDR3, the DNA is TGTGCCACCAGCAGGCCGAACTCCTACGAGCAGTACTTC.

The chain recombines TRBV5-1 with TRBJ1-1; no clear D gene. The CDR3 totals 14 residues. With 0 bases removed from V and 10 bases from J, the gap between germline ends came to 16 bases. Germline lookup yields CDR1 SGHRS and CDR2 YFSETQ. CDR3 loop: CASSLEAATIPAFF. The CDR3 coding sequence is TGCGCCAGCAGCTTGGAGGCAGCAACGATCCCAGCTTTCTTT.

This clone was detected only once. DNA for the CDR3: TGTGCCAGTAGACTAGCGGGGAGCTACGAGCAGTACTTC. Amino acid sequence: CASRLAGSYEQYF. The chain is built from TRBV28 and TRBJ2-7; 11 bases agree with TRBD2. After removal of 9 bases from V and 3 bases from J, the junction contained 4 bases not matched to a gene. The CDR3 extends over 13 amino acids. Germline V lookup: CDR1 MDHEN, CDR2 SYDVKM.

This CDR3 reads CASRWGDSNTEAFF. The CDR3 nucleotides are TGTGCCAGCAGATGGGGGGACAGCAACACTGAAGCTTTCTTT. The chain combines TRBV2 with TRBJ1-1, with 7 positions matching TRBD1. Germline loops: CDR1 SNHLY, CDR2 FYNNEI. The trim removed 6 bases at V and 2 bases at J, leaving 6 bases unmatched. This CDR3 contains 14 residues.

The chain is built from TRBV28 and TRBJ1-5; the D is unclear. CDR3 length: 18 residues. Trimming removed 3 bases at V and 0 bases at J, with 18 bases between. The V gene's germline CDR1 is MDHEN and CDR2 SYDVKM. CDR3: CASSFLTFWTNSNQPQHF. CDR3 in DNA: TGTGCCAGCAGTTTTTTAACTTTCTGGACTAATAGCAATCAGCCCCAGCATTTT.

This clone has a single count. The genes are TRBV27 and TRBJ1-4; 12 bases are a match to TRBD1. Trimming at V came to 6 bases and at J to 8 bases, leaving 7 bases not matched to a gene. Looked up from germline, CDR1 is MNHEY and CDR2 is SMNVEV (reference sequence). This CDR3 is built from 15 residues. CDR3 loop: CASRPSGTGGEKLFF. As DNA, the CDR3 is TGTGCCAGCAGACCGAGCGGGACAGGGGGCGAAAAACTGTTTTTT.

The chain recombines TRBV28 with TRBJ1-6; the D is unclear. CDR3 length equals 12 residues. The germline gives CDR1 MDHEN, CDR2 SYDVKM. The ends were cut back, 2 bases at V and 15 bases at J, with 11 bases in the middle. This chain's CDR3 is CASSLPTLLLHF. Here the CDR3 DNA reads TGTGCCAGCAGTTTACCGACCTTGCTCCTCCACTTT.

The gene calls are TRBV4-3 and TRBJ2-5; no clear D gene. Trimming pared 3 bases from V and 5 bases from J, leaving 10 bases between. This CDR3 has 13 amino acids. CDR1 LGHNA and CDR2 YSLEER come from the germline V gene. The CDR3 sequence is CASSQGKFETQYF. The DNA for the CDR3 is TGCGCCAGCAGCCAGGGGAAATTTGAGACCCAGTACTTC.

The genes are TRBV4-1 and TRBJ2-5; no definite D call. CDR3 length equals 13 residues. Germline V lookup: CDR1 MGHRA, CDR2 YSYEKL. Trimming left V 1 base short and J 3 bases short, with 6 bases between. CDR3 sequence: CASSQGIEETQYF. The CDR3 nucleotides are TGCGCCAGCAGCCAAGGGATTGAAGAGACCCAGTACTTC.

J is TRBJ1-5 and V is TRBV28; weak D call: TRBD1 (6 bases). V gave up 7 bases and J gave up 1 base, with 14 bases separating them. The germline CDR1 and CDR2 sequences are MDHEN and SYDVKM. The CDR3 has 15 amino acids. CDR3 amino acids: CASKDGGGSNQPQHF. The CDR3 DNA follows: TGTGCCAGCAAGGATGGGGGCGGGAGCAATCAGCCCCAGCATTTT.

The table lists this clone with a few counts. The V and J genes are TRBV13 and TRBJ1-1, with TRBD1 as a possible D gene (6 bases). Germline loops: CDR1 PRHDT, CDR2 FYEKMQ (reference sequence). With 2 bases removed from V and 3 bases from J, the gap between germline ends came to 10 bases. The CDR3 sequence is 14 residues long. CDR3 DNA sequence: TGTGCCAGCAGCTTAAGGACAGTCTACACTGAAGCTTTCTTT. As protein: CASSLRTVYTEAFF.

The chain joins TRBV2 to TRBJ2-4; D is unresolved. The CDR3 sequence is 13 residues long. The V gene lost 11 bases and the J gene lost 2 bases, with 13 bases spanning the gap. CDR1 is SNHLY and CDR2 is FYNNEI in the germline V gene. CDR3 in amino acids: CAGRRDSKNIQYF. CDR3 coding DNA: TGTGCCGGAAGAAGGGATTCCAAAAACATTCAGTACTTC.

The table lists this clone with a count of one. The V call is TRBV6-1, the J call TRBJ2-3; 7 bases line up with TRBD1. Trimming cost V 4 bases and J 6 bases; bases outside gene matches: 4. Germline CDR1 MNHNS, CDR2 SASEGT. CDR3 length: 13 amino acids. CDR3 nucleotide sequence: TGTGCCAGCAGTGGACAGGGTTCGGATACGCAGTATTTT. Protein sequence: CASSGQGSDTQYF.

The chain employs TRBV9 and TRBJ2-5; 12 positions match TRBD2. Germline assignment: CDR1 SGDLS and CDR2 YYNGEE. The junction had 11 bases not matched to a gene; V was cut back by 0 bases and J by 2 bases. The CDR3 is 19 residues long. CDR3 region: CASSVGLLAGGPSQETQYF. The CDR3 coding sequence is TGTGCCAGCAGCGTAGGTCTGCTAGCGGGAGGGCCTAGTCAAGAGACCCAGTACTTC.

This chain's CDR3 is CASSPRKETTGELFF. DNA for the CDR3: TGCGCCAGCAGTCCACGGAAAGAAACGACCGGGGAGCTGTTTTTT. The chain couples TRBV23-1 to TRBJ2-2; D unclear. TRBV23-1 is filed as an ORF, its function uncertain. The CDR3 extends over 15 amino acids. With 4 bases removed from V and 5 bases from J, the gap between germline ends came to 14 bases.

CDR3 residues: CASSAGNLRVNEQFF. The CDR3 DNA reads TGCGCCAGCAGCGCCGGGAACCTCAGAGTCAATGAGCAGTTCTTC. The J gene is TRBJ2-1, the V gene TRBV10-2, with a tentative D call TRBD2 (5 bases). Trimming cost V 6 bases and J 6 bases, with 18 bases left between them. Germline V gives CDR1 WSHSY, CDR2 SAAADI. CDR3 length equals 15 residues.

The chain has TRBV6-1 and TRBJ2-4; D gene unclear. This CDR3 has 15 amino acids. Germline values: CDR1 MNHNS, CDR2 SASEGT. Trimming left V 2 bases short and J 0 bases short, with 8 bases between. The CDR3 DNA is TGTGCCAGCAGTGAAAACAGCCTAGCCAAAAACATTCAGTACTTC. Its translation: CASSENSLAKNIQYF.

This rearrangement joins TRBV11-3 to TRBJ2-3; D remains ambiguous. V lost 1 base, J lost 1 base, and 9 bases lay in between. CDR1 and CDR2 (germline): SGHNT, YENEEA. The CDR3 has 15 amino acids. The CDR3 region has the DNA TGTGCCAGCAGCTTAGGCCAAGCTCGCACAGATACGCAGTATTTT. It is translated as CASSLGQARTDTQYF.

The rearrangement links TRBV5-4 to TRBJ2-5, with D tentatively TRBD2 (6 bases). CDR1 and CDR2 (germline): SGHNT, YYREEE (reference sequence). The CDR3 length is 14 residues. The ends were cut back, 5 bases at V and 1 base at J, with 12 bases in the middle. CDR3 coding DNA: TGTGCCAGCAGACTAGGGACTTCCCAAGAGACCCAGTACTTC. Protein: CASRLGTSQETQYF.

The gene calls are TRBV29-1 and TRBJ1-2; TRBD1 is a possible D gene (6 bases). From germline, CDR1 is SQVTM and CDR2 ANQGSEA. This CDR3 region has 13 residues. Between the trimmed V and J ends, which lost 1 base and 8 bases, there was a span of 14 bases. This CDR3 is CSVEVLGGGGYTF. In DNA, the CDR3 is TGCAGCGTTGAAGTTCTTGGGGGCGGCGGCTACACCTTC.

V and J are TRBV4-2 and TRBJ1-3, with D unresolved. The V and J ends lost 1 base and 0 bases respectively, with 10 bases between them. From germline, CDR1 is LGHNA and CDR2 YNFKEQ. The CDR3 sequence is 16 residues long. In nucleotides, the CDR3 is TGTGCCAGCAGCCAAGCAGAAACGTCCTCTGGAAACACCATATATTTT. Residues: CASSQAETSSGNTIYF.